This entry lists 26 T cell receptor beta chains sequenced from one sample in a study of control samples from healthy donors and cancer patients. TCRdb's copy holds only in-frame clones and misses some; the assay was immunoSEQ multiplex PCR. The sample contains about 180,000 clones, 85% to 90% of which appear only once. Sequencing was done on a sample of blood. The receptors come from a woman in her forties or fifties in good health.

The rearrangement joins TRBV3-1 (or the pseudogene TRBV3-2) to TRBJ2-1; the D gene is possibly TRBD1 (5 bases). V lost 0 bases, J lost 7 bases, and 19 bases lay in between. CDR3 length: 17 residues. The germline CDR1 and CDR2 sequences are LGHDT and YNNKEL (reference sequence). CDR3 loop: CASSQERGGGNGNEQFF. CDR3 bases: TGTGCCAGCAGCCAAGAAAGGGGTGGTGGTAATGGGAATGAGCAGTTCTTC.

This clone was seen only once. This chain uses TRBV11-3 with TRBJ1-4; D might be TRBD1 (5 bases). The germline CDR1 and CDR2 sequences are SGHNT and YENEEA. V was clipped by 5 bases and J by 7 bases, with 11 bases between them. The CDR3 has 13 amino acids. CDR3 region: CASSVRGGEKLFF. The CDR3 nucleotides read TGTGCCAGCAGCGTGAGGGGCGGTGAAAAACTGTTTTTT.

This clone has a single count. The chain joins TRBV5-1 to TRBJ1-4, with TRBD1 matching 9 bases. This CDR3 is 15 amino acids long. CDR1 is SGHRS, CDR2 YFSETQ, per germline. V was clipped by 4 bases and J by 7 bases; unmatched bases: 8. CDR3 protein: CASSQTGQGREKLFF. For the CDR3, the DNA is TGCGCCAGCAGCCAAACGGGACAGGGACGTGAAAAACTGTTTTTT. The whole variable domain, filled in from reference TRBV5-1 and TRBJ1-4, reads KAGVTQTPRYLIKTRGQQVTLSCSPISGHRSVSWYQQTPGQGLQFLFEYFSETQRNKGNFPGRFSGRQFSNSRSEMNVSTLELGDSALYLCASSQTGQGREKLFFGSGTQLSVL.

This clone was picked up a small number of times. J is TRBJ1-2 and V is TRBV19; tentative D call: TRBD1 (5 bases). The CDR3 has 15 amino acids. Germline V gives CDR1 LNHDA, CDR2 SQIVND (reference sequence). V lost 7 bases and J lost 1, with 16 bases in between. CDR3 protein: CASTSRGRGNYGYTF. The CDR3 region has the DNA TGTGCCAGTACCTCACGGGGGAGGGGTAACTATGGCTACACCTTC.

V and J are TRBV3-1 (or the pseudogene TRBV3-2) and TRBJ2-7; no reliable D call. V lost 4 bases, J lost 6 bases, and 13 bases lay in between. The CDR3 loop spans 13 amino acids. CDR1 and CDR2 from the germline V gene are LGHDT and YNNKEL (reference sequence). The CDR3 loop reads CASSPMLVTEQYF. Written as DNA, the CDR3 is TGTGCCAGCAGCCCCATGTTAGTAACCGAGCAGTACTTC.

The V and J genes are TRBV28 and TRBJ2-7, with D perhaps matching TRBD2 (6 bases). Germline CDR1 MDHEN, CDR2 SYDVKM. Trimming left V 5 bases short and J 6 bases short, with 17 bases between. The CDR3 is 14 residues long. This CDR3 reads CASSPPQKGGEQYF. The CDR3 nucleotides are TGTGCCAGCAGTCCCCCCCAAAAGGGAGGCGAGCAGTACTTC.

CDR3 protein: CASSIQGMNTEAFF. The CDR3 region has the DNA TGTGCCAGCAGCATTCAGGGAATGAACACTGAAGCTTTCTTT. The chain couples TRBV2 to TRBJ1-1, with a weak D call TRBD1 (5 bases). This CDR3 has 14 amino acids. Germline CDR1 and CDR2: SNHLY and FYNNEI. V was pared by 6 bases and J by 0 bases, with 11 bases between.

V usage is TRBV19 and J usage is TRBJ2-1; 11 bases map to TRBD2. CDR1 is LNHDA and CDR2 is SQIVND in the germline V gene (reference sequence). With V trimmed by 6 bases and J by 4 bases, 5 bases remained unmatched. CDR3 size: 15 residues. As DNA, the CDR3 is TGTGCCAGTAGCCCACTAGCGGGGGTTTACAATGAGCAGTTCTTC. Translating gives CASSPLAGVYNEQFF.

This chain uses TRBV24-1 with TRBJ2-6; 9 positions match TRBD1. V gave up 3 bases and J gave up 2 bases; unmatched junction bases: 1. CDR3 size: 16 residues. Germline V gives CDR1 KGHDR, CDR2 SFDVKD. The CDR3 loop reads CATSDGTGTGANVLTF. The CDR3 region has the DNA TGTGCCACCAGTGATGGGACAGGGACTGGGGCCAACGTCCTGACTTTC.

V gene TRBV5-8 combines with J gene TRBJ2-1; perhaps TRBD1 as D (5 bases). The V and J ends lost 4 bases and 4 bases respectively, with 15 bases between them. Looked up from germline, CDR1 is SGHTS and CDR2 is YDEGEE. This CDR3 comprises 15 residues. The chain's CDR3 is CASSPRAKGYNEQFF. As DNA, the CDR3 is TGTGCCAGCAGCCCCCGGGCTAAGGGGTACAATGAGCAGTTCTTC.

This clone has a handful of counts. This chain links TRBV5-6 with TRBJ2-5; possibly TRBD2 for D (6 bases). CDR1 and CDR2 (germline): SGHDT, YYEEEE. The CDR3 runs 14 residues. V shed 5 bases and J shed 3 bases, with 14 bases lying between them. Here the CDR3 reads CASSVGGREETQYF. CDR3 DNA: TGTGCCAGCAGTGTCGGGGGAAGGGAAGAGACCCAGTACTTC. Based on the CDR3 plus reference TRBV5-6 and TRBJ2-5, the full variable domain is DAGVTQSPTHLIKTRGQQVTLRCSPKSGHDTVSWYQQALGQGPQFIFQYYEEEERQRGNFPDRFSGHQFPNYSSELNVNALLLGDSALYLCASSVGGREETQYFGPGTRLLVL.

The chain carries TRBV21-1 and TRBJ2-7; the table's D call TRBD2 went unverified against the DNA. TRBV21-1 is a pseudogene. CDR3 length equals 13 residues. CDR3 region: CASAQRFSYEQYF. The CDR3 region has the DNA TGTGCCAGCGCCCAACGGTTCTCCTACGAGCAGTACTTC.

This chain connects TRBV29-1 to TRBJ2-5, with 11 nucleotides matching TRBD2. Germline loops: CDR1 SQVTM, CDR2 ANQGSEA. Trimming cost V 6 bases and J 7 bases; bases outside gene matches: 10. The length of the CDR3 is 14 residues. DNA of the CDR3: TGCAGCGTCGGTCAAACTAGCGGGGGACCGACCCAGTACTTC. This codes for CSVGQTSGGPTQYF.

The V and J genes are TRBV6-6 and TRBJ2-7, with 8 bases fitting TRBD1. Germline CDR1 is MNHNY and CDR2 is SVGAGI (reference sequence). The junction had 6 bases not matched to a gene; V was cut back by 5 bases and J by 0 bases. The CDR3 spans 15 residues. CDR3 region: CASSGTGSSSYEQYF. The CDR3 region has the DNA TGTGCCAGCAGTGGGACAGGCTCAAGCTCCTACGAGCAGTACTTC.

The chain carries TRBV6-2 or TRBV6-3 and TRBJ2-7; TRBD2 matches 7 bases. Trimming cost V 6 bases and J 0 bases; bases outside gene matches: 8. This CDR3 has 15 amino acids. The V gene's germline CDR1 is MNHEY and CDR2 SVGEGT. The CDR3: CASSLALADSYEQYF. DNA of the CDR3: TGTGCCAGCAGCCTCGCCCTAGCGGACTCCTACGAGCAGTACTTC.

This clone appeared a single time. The chain combines TRBV27 with TRBJ2-7, with a tentative D call TRBD2 (5 bases). Germline CDR1 reads MNHEY; CDR2 reads SMNVEV (reference sequence). CDR3 length: 12 residues. V lost 1 base and J 5 bases, leaving 6 bases between the germline ends. The CDR3 is CASSLWGDEQYF. The CDR3 region has the DNA TGTGCCAGCAGTTTATGGGGAGACGAGCAGTACTTC.

The chain joins TRBV27 to TRBJ1-3; D not resolved. The CDR3 runs 14 residues. Germline values: CDR1 MNHEY, CDR2 SMNVEV (reference sequence). V was clipped by 2 bases and J by 4 bases, with 9 bases between them. The CDR3 region has the DNA TGTGCCAGCAGTTTAGCCGGTGGGGGAAACACCATATATTTT. Encoded protein: CASSLAGGGNTIYF.

In this sample, this clone turned up once. An end of the junction differs from the germline gene, which may be a read error. The V call is TRBV27, the J call TRBJ1-1; perhaps TRBD1 as D (6 bases). CDR1 is MNHEY and CDR2 is SMNVEV in the germline V gene (reference sequence). The CDR3 totals 14 residues. The CDR3 region has the DNA TGTGCCGGCAGTGCGTGGCAGGGGAGCACTGAAGCTTTCTTT. It translates to CAGSAWQGSTEAFF.

The chain recombines TRBV4-1 with TRBJ2-3; 8 positions agree with TRBD2. The trim removed 1 base at V and 2 bases at J, leaving 2 bases unmatched. This CDR3 region has 15 residues. Germline assignment: CDR1 MGHRA and CDR2 YSYEKL. CDR3 loop: CASSQAGGNTDTQYF. CDR3 sequence (DNA): TGCGCCAGCAGCCAAGCGGGGGGGAACACAGATACGCAGTATTTT.

The J gene is TRBJ2-5, the V gene TRBV6-4; D is perhaps TRBD1 (6 bases). Germline CDR1 MRHNA, CDR2 SNTAGT. Between the trimmed V and J ends, which lost 8 bases and 5 bases, there was a span of 15 bases. This CDR3 spans 13 amino acids. DNA for the CDR3: TGTGCCAGCTCGGAGACAGGAGTGGAGACCCAGTACTTC. It codes for CASSETGVETQYF.

The V gene is TRBV7-8, the J gene TRBJ1-5, with D possibly being TRBD1 (5 bases). The CDR3 runs to 16 residues. With 0 bases removed from V and 1 base from J, the gap between germline ends came to 10 bases. Per germline, CDR1 SGHVS and CDR2 FQNEAQ. As DNA, the CDR3 is TGTGCCAGCAGCTTAGCGTGGGGCTGGAGCAATCAGCCCCAGCATTTT. This translates into CASSLAWGWSNQPQHF.

The CDR3 here is CASSLLAGDSYEQFF. Written as DNA, the CDR3 is TGTGCCAGCAGCCTTCTAGCGGGAGATAGTTATGAGCAGTTCTTC. The chain employs TRBV7-3 and TRBJ2-1, with 10 bases identical to TRBD2. There are 15 residues in the CDR3. Germline V lookup: CDR1 SGHTA, CDR2 FQGTGA. The ends lost 5 bases at V and 8 bases at J; junction bases unmatched: 9.

This clone was seen only once. The chain carries TRBV5-1 and TRBJ2-7; perhaps TRBD1 as D (6 bases). This CDR3 has 14 amino acids. CDR1 SGHRS and CDR2 YFSETQ come from the germline V gene. V was trimmed by 1 base and J by 5 bases, leaving 13 bases between them. The CDR3 DNA follows: TGCGCCAGCAGCTTGAAAGGGCAGGGGAACGAGCAGTACTTC. Protein product: CASSLKGQGNEQYF.

The chain couples TRBV5-4 to TRBJ1-1; D ambiguous. Trimming pared 0 bases from V and 3 bases from J, leaving 12 bases between. The CDR3 has 15 amino acids. Per germline, CDR1 SGHNT and CDR2 YYREEE (reference sequence). CDR3 nucleotide sequence: TGTGCCAGCAGCTTGGTCGGCCTAATGGACACTGAAGCTTTCTTT. Protein product: CASSLVGLMDTEAFF.

The chain uses TRBV11-3 and TRBJ2-5; TRBD1 matches 9 bases. Per germline, CDR1 SGHNT and CDR2 YENEEA. The CDR3 has 14 residues. Trimming cost V 5 bases and J 5 bases; bases outside gene matches: 6. In nucleotides, the CDR3 is TGTGCCAGCAGCCTGGGCGGGACAGGGGAGACCCAGTACTTC. Protein product: CASSLGGTGETQYF.

This chain uses TRBV30 with TRBJ2-3, with TRBD2 matching over 10 bases. Per the germline V gene, CDR1 is GTSNPN and CDR2 is SVGIG (reference sequence). CDR3 length: 15 residues. V shed 3 bases and J 3 bases; nucleotides not matched to a gene: 6. This chain's CDR3 is CAWRTGTSVTDTQYF. DNA of the CDR3: TGTGCCTGGAGGACCGGGACTAGCGTGACAGATACGCAGTATTTT.